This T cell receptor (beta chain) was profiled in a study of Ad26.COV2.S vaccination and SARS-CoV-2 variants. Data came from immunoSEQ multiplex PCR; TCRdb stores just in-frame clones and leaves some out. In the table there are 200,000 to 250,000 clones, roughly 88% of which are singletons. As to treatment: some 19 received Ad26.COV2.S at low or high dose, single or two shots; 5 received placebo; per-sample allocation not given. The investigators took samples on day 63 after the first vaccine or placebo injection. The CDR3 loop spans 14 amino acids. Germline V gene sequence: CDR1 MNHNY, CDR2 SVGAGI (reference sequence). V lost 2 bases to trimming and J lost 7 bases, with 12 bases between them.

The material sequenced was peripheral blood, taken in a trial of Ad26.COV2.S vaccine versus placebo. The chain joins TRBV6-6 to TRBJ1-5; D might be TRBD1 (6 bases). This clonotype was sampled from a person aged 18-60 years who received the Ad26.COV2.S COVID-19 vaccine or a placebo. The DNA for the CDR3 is TGTGCCAGCAGTTACGCACAGGGCAGGCAGCCCCAGCATTTT. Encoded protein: CASSYAQGRQPQHF.